This T cell receptor beta chain was found in a study of blood T cell repertoires in COVID-19. A few counts support this clone. Sequencing used immunoSEQ multiplex PCR; TCRdb keeps in-frame clones, though not all of them. The table shows about 150,000 clones, with around nine tenths occurring only once. The sequence came from a man in his 60s with COVID-19, enrolled during active disease. Sequenced sample: peripheral blood.

In nucleotides, the CDR3 is TGTGCCTGGAGTTTCGCAGGGCCCGGGGAGCTGTTTTTT. Protein: CAWSFAGPGELFF. V gene TRBV30 combines with J gene TRBJ2-2, with D possibly being TRBD1 (5 bases). V lost 2 bases to trimming and J lost 6 bases, with 10 bases between them. The length of the CDR3 is 13 residues. Per germline, CDR1 GTSNPN and CDR2 SVGIG (reference sequence).